This TCR beta chain is drawn from a study of T-cell reconstitution after alpha-beta-depleted transplantation in children. Notes on the study in general: As was reported, about two months after transplant, alpha-beta T cells came from several hundred expanded graft clones. Certain patients had high TCRbeta diversity at day 60, and it came from recipient T cells and thymic progenitors that survived. A year post-transplant, T-cell counts and diversity derived mostly from newly produced T cells.

It was with unique molecular identifiers that the TCRbeta library was prepared. TCRdb re-called the PCR reads with MiXCR, one entry per CDR3 protein. The sample holds about 980,000 distinct CDR3 sequences, roughly 29% seen once. Trimming took 3 bases from V and 7 from J, leaving 24 bases between them. The CDR3 extends over 17 amino acids. A word on this clonotype: Its antigen is unidentified.

The sequence was collected from a boy younger than two who had a stem cell transplant for SCID, so the T cells may come from the graft donor. The sequenced sample was PBMCs, mostly from graft donor cells, obtained 360 days after TCRalphabeta/CD19-depleted stem cell transplant. The chain uses TRBV12-3 or TRBV12-4 and TRBJ1-1; possible D gene TRBD1, 6 bases. The CDR3 is CASSFWGLPTWGDEAFF. The CDR3 DNA reads as TGTGCCAGCAGTTTTTGGGGGCTCCCCACTTGGGGGGATGAAGCTTTCTTT.